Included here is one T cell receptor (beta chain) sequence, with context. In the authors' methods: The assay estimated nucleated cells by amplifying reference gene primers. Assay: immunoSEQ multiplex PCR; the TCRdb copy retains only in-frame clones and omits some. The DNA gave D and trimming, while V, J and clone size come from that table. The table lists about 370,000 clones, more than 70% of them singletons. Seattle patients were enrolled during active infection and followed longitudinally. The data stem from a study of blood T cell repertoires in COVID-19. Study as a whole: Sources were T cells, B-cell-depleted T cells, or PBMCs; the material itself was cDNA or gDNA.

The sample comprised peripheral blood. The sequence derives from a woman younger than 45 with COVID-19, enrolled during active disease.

CDR3 residues: CAISEVGAGRNTGELFF. In nucleotides, the CDR3 is TGTGCCATCAGTGAGGTGGGCGCGGGAAGGAACACCGGGGAGCTGTTTTTT. The rearrangement links TRBV10-3 to TRBJ2-2; possible D gene TRBD2, 6 bases. The CDR3 runs 17 residues. The ends were cut back, 2 bases at V and 1 base at J, with 14 bases in the middle. Germline loops: CDR1 ENHRY, CDR2 SYGVKD.